This passage covers 3 T cell receptor beta chains from one sample sequenced in a study of tumor and adjacent non-tumor tissue in lung cancer. This sample's RNA came from whole unsorted tissue. More than 3 cm separated this lung sample from the edge of the tumor. Three rounds of nested PCR, following a modified ARM-PCR protocol, produced the TCRbeta library. TCRdb reanalysed the multiplex PCR reads using MiXCR and keeps one entry per CDR3 protein. The repertoire has 90,000 to 100,000 distinct CDR3 sequences, 80% of them found once; the top ten carry roughly 29%. What was sequenced was distant non-tumor lung tissue. The source of these receptors is a man between 60 and 75 years old with small cell lung cancer.

Only one count was recorded for this clonotype. This rearrangement joins TRBV11-2 to TRBJ1-3; D remains ambiguous. Germline loops: CDR1 SGHAT, CDR2 FQNNGV. CDR3 length equals 17 residues. Trimming removed 3 bases at V and 0 bases at J, with 15 bases between. CDR3 DNA sequence: TGTGCCAGCAGCTTCTCTTTCGACCGATTCTCTGGAAACACCATATATTTT. It is translated as CASSFSFDRFSGNTIYF.

This chain connects TRBV5-5 to TRBJ2-2; D remains ambiguous. The CDR3 runs to 15 residues. V was pared by 1 base and J by 3 bases, with 10 bases between. Germline V gene sequence: CDR1 SGHKS, CDR2 YYEKEE (reference sequence). The CDR3 spells CASSLIQWDTGELFF. The CDR3 DNA follows: TGTGCCAGCAGCTTGATACAGTGGGACACCGGGGAGCTGTTTTTT. Using reference TRBV5-5 and TRBJ2-2 for the parts outside the CDR3, the full variable domain is DAGVTQSPTHLIKTRGQQVTLRCSPISGHKSVSWYQQVLGQGPQFIFQYYEKEERGRGNFPDRFSARQFPNYSSELNVNALLLGDSALYLCASSLIQWDTGELFFGEGSRLTVL.

A word on this clonotype: Since the CDR3 does not end with the conserved phenylalanine or tryptophan, this likely comes from a read error. This chain connects TRBV4-1 to TRBJ2-7; D possibly corresponds to TRBD2 (5 bases). Germline-derived CDR1 and CDR2 are MGHRA and YSYEKL. CDR3 length equals 13 residues. The V end lost 9 bases, the J end lost 4 bases, and 16 bases lay between the germline ends. The CDR3 loop is CASSDGLCYEQYL. The CDR3 bases are TGCGCCAGTAGCGATGGACTGTGTTACGAGCAGTACCTC.